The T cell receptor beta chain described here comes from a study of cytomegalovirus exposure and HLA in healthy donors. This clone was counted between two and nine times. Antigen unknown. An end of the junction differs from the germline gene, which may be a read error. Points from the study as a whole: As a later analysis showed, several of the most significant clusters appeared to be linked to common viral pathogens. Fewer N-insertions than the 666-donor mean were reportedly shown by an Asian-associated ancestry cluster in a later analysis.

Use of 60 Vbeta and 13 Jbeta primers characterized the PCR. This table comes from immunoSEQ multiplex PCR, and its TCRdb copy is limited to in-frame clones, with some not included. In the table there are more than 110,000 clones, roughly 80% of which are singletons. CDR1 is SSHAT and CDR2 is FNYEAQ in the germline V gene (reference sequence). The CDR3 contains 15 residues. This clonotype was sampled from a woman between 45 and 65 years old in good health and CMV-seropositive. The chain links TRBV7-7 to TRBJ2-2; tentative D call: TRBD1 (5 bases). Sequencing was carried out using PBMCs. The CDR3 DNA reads TGTGCTAGCAGCTTGTCAGGGTTGGACACCGGGGAGCTGTTTTTT. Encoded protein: CASSLSGLDTGELFF.